This T cell receptor (beta chain) is from a study of blood T cell repertoires in COVID-19. Turning to the study itself: The United States, Italy and Spain were the sources of the acute and convalescent COVID-19 samples. T cells, B-cell-depleted T cells, or PBMCs supplied cDNA or gDNA.

The CDR3 covers 15 residues. In germline, CDR1 is MGHDK, CDR2 SYGVNS. Trimming removed 6 bases at V and 6 bases at J, with 20 bases between. Per the original data handling: Reference gene primer amplification yielded estimated nucleated cell counts. Sequencing was performed with immunoSEQ multiplex PCR; in TCRdb, only in-frame clones are kept and a portion is missing. V and J calls and clone size are those listed in that table; D and trimming were worked out from the DNA. The sample has fewer than 70,000 clones; roughly 80% are singletons. This receptor was identified in a man aged 60 to 75 with acute or convalescent COVID-19. The chain employs TRBV25-1 and TRBJ1-1, with D perhaps TRBD1 (5 bases). Sequencing was performed on peripheral blood. This CDR3 is CASSDYSGGDPEAFF. CDR3 sequence (DNA): TGTGCCAGCAGCGACTACTCGGGGGGGGATCCTGAAGCTTTCTTT.